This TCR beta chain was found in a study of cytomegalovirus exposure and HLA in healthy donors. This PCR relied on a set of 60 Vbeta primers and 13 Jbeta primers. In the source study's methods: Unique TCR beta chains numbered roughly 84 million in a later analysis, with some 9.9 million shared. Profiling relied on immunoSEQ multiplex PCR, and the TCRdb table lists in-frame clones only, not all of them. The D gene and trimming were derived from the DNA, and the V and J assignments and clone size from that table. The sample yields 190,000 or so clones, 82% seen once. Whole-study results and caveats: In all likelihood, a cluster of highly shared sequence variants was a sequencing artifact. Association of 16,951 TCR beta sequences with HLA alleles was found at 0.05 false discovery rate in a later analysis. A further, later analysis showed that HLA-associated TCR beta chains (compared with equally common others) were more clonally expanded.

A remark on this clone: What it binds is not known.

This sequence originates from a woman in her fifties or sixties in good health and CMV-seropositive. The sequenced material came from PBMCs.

The CDR3 sequence: CASSLRGNTGELFF. The CDR3 DNA follows: TGCGCCAGCAGCTTGAGGGGGAACACCGGGGAGCTGTTTTTT. The genes are TRBV5-1 and TRBJ2-2; a weak D match, TRBD1 (5 bases). The germline V gene has CDR1 SGHRS and CDR2 YFSETQ. V shed 1 base and J shed 1 base, with 5 bases lying between them. This CDR3 is 14 amino acids long.